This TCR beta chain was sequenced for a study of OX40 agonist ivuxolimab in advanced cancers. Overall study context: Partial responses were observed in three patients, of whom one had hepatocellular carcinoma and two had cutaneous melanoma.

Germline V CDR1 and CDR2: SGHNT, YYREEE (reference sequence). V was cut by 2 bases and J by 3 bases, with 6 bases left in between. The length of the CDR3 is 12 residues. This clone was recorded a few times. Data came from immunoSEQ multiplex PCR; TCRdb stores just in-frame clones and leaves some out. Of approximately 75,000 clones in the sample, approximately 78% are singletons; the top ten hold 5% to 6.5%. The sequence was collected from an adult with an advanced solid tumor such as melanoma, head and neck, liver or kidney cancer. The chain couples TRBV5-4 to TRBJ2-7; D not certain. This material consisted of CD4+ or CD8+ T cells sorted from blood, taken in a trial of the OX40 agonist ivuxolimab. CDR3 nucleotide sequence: TGTGCCAGCAGCTTAAACAGCTACGAGCAGTACTTC. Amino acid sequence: CASSLNSYEQYF.